The source of this TCR beta chain is a study of T cell responses to AZD1222 COVID-19 vaccine. Study-level information: Doses given second, at about 4 or about 12 weeks, were pooled.

Study observations and caveats: Clonal diversity may have been underestimated, and the donors were mostly white British, with more females than males. CD4 TCRs covered the whole spike, strongest at regions 160-218 and 743-854.

This CDR3 comprises 16 residues. CDR1 LNHDA and CDR2 SQIVND come from the germline V gene (reference sequence). V lost 3 bases and J lost 2, with 14 bases in between. The sample holds one count of this clone. Antigen: not known. Using immunoSEQ multiplex PCR, the repertoire was profiled, and TCRdb retains in-frame clones only, with some absent. The data show around 94,000 clones, more than 85% seen once. V gene TRBV19 combines with J gene TRBJ2-1; possible D gene TRBD2, 7 bases. The sequencing used peripheral blood, collected on day 0 of AZD1222 vaccination. The receptor's source is an adult in good health. The CDR3 DNA reads TGTGCCAGTAGTATCATCCGGGGGGCCACCTACAATGAGCAGTTCTTC. It yields the protein CASSIIRGATYNEQFF.